The text below deals with one T cell receptor beta chain. The antigen it binds to is not known. No quality values exist for individual bases; no much larger clone is one base distant. Each donor gave one peripheral blood draw, roughly 110 mL on average, collected into heparinised tubes. A BD FACSAria II and a panel including CD45RO, CCR7, CD25, CD127, CD95 and CD27 were used to sort naive, central memory, regulatory and stem cell-like memory CD4+ T cells. All sorted populations exceeded 98% purity. PBMCs were separated immediately by Lymphoprep density gradient centrifugation and were stained directly, without being cultured. So that batch effects would be minimized, each experiment stained and sorted samples in pairs, pairing one healthy donor with one patient. All of the isolated RNA was reverse transcribed with the High Capacity cDNA Reverse Transcription Kit, so expressed TCRB transcripts were sequenced. Deep immunoSEQ sequencing was performed on naive, central memory and regulatory T cell samples, with an average of around 3.4 million total reads per sample. After sorted cells were lysed in RLT buffer, RNA was extracted with DNase-treated RNeasy Micro or Mini kits, with the choice depending on cell number. Each cell subset was processed separately to prevent cross-contamination, with patient and healthy donor samples processed together. Using the immunoSEQ multiplex PCR, TCRB sequences were amplified from cDNA into 87-bp fragments spanning the CDR3 region. Amplicons were sequenced on the Illumina HiSeq platform. Per the source publication's procedure: Synthetic template baselines were used to correct PCR bias computationally, reads within Hamming distance 2 were collapsed, and singletons that could not be merged were discarded. Reads were aligned against IMGT so that V, D and J genes, CDR3 length and insertions or deletions at six rearrangement sites could be assigned. Within each subset, clonotype counts were normalized to the number of sorted cells before true diversity and Gini coefficients were calculated with the tcR R package. Repertoire sharing was quantified using the overlap coefficient calculated on TCRB nucleotide sequences. Held by TCRdb, this immuneACCESS table contains in-frame sequences only and omits some clones. Under half of the omission traces to an unresolved V gene where checked; the cause of the rest is unknown. That table furnishes V, J and clone size, whereas the DNA furnished D and trimming. This sample gives 150,000 to 170,000 clones in total; roughly 8% of them show up just once. The ten most abundant clones make up 0.55% to 0.75% of the sample.

This sample is part of a study of beta chain features in type 1 diabetes (dated by TCRdb to the late 2010s). Regarding the research as a whole: Patients and healthy donors did not differ in mean age, gender distribution, total cell number or subset yield. A total of under 140,000,000 sorted cells were examined across all samples, and the number of cells per subset was strongly correlated with RNA yield. The study compared TCRB repertoires of sorted circulating CD4+ T cell subsets between recently diagnosed type 1 diabetes patients and matched healthy donors. Regulatory and stem cell-like memory subsets were isolated from only 8 patients and roughly eight healthy donors, whereas naive and central memory subsets came from all 30 or so donors. What the research found in general, with its limitations: In all four CD4+ subsets, TCRB CDR3 length was moderately but significantly shorter in type 1 diabetes patients. Sequencing cDNA rather than genomic DNA could over-represent highly expressing activated cells, although activation and CD3 levels did not differ between groups. Fewer insertions and more nucleotide deletions at VDJ recombination sites were observed in patients with type 1 diabetes, implying thymic rearrangement abnormalities. Only small numbers of individuals were included in the HLA sub-analyses, which left unresolved whether HLA type had any influence on TCRB rearrangement. PCR may preferentially amplify shorter templates, but because patient and control samples were amplified and corrected together, any resulting skew would affect both groups equally. Naive, central memory and regulatory TCRB repertoires appeared more similar among patients than among healthy donors.

As encoded in the germline V gene, CDR1 is MDHEN while CDR2 is SYDVKM. Unmatched junction bases come to 15, with V trimmed by 6 bases and J by 5 bases. The CDR3 has 16 amino acids, counting the end cysteine and phenylalanine. Just the 48-base CDR3 DNA is kept, in frame starting at base 1. Specimen: central memory CD4+ T cells from blood. The rearranged chain carries TRBV28 and TRBJ1-2; 7 bases in between match TRBD1. This TCR was recovered from a man between 18 and 29 years old in good health. The base sequence is TGTGCCAGCAGCTCACCCCGGCAGGGACAGTTTTATGGCTACACCTTC. The encoded protein is CASSSPRQGQFYGYTF.